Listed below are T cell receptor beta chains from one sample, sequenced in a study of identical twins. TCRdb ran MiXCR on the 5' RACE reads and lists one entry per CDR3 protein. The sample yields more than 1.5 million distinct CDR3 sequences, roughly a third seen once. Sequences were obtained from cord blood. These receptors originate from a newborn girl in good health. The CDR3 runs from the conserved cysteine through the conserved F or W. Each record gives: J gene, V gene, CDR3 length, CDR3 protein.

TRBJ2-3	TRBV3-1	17	CASSQAPSNPSTDTQYF
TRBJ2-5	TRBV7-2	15	CASSLGFRLKETQYF
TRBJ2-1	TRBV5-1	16	CASSFRGDRIDNEQFF
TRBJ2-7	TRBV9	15	CASSVAGLRKDEQYF
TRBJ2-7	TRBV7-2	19	CASSLWRTIVSGRYYEQYF
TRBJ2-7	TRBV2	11	CASTISYEQYF
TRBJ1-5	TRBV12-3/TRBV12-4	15	CASSLSRGPRQPQHF
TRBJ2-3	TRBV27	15	CASNPLQGGTDTQYF
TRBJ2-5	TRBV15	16	CATSRQASGKEETQYF
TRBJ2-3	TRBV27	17	CASSLGWPSGVWDTQYF
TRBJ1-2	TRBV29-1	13	CSVGAGGDYGYTF
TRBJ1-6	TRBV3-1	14	CASSHGEYNSPLHF
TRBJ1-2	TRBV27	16	CASSLQGQGYNYGYTF
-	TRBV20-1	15	CSARKGTSGTNEQYF
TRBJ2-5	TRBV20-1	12	CSALPGLAGWYF
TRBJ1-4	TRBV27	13	CASSLTVDEKLFF
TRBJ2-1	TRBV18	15	CASSPASGLANEQFF
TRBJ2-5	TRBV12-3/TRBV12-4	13	CASSTYPQETQYF
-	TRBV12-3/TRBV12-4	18	CASSLGTGGLAAYNEQYF